The rows below give T cell receptor beta chains drawn from one sample of a study of regulatory T cells in long-lasting Graves disease. TCRdb processed the multiplex PCR reads anew with MiXCR; each CDR3 protein has one entry. The top ten hold roughly an eighth of the sample, which has about 430,000 distinct CDR3 sequences, roughly a fifth seen once. The material sequenced was peripheral blood mononuclear cells (PBMCs), taken when the disease was refractory, from a patient treated with antithyroid drugs. The source of these receptors is a female donor with Graves disease. Both conserved end residues are trimmed from each CDR3.

J gene: TRBJ2-6
V gene: TRBV4-1
CDR3 protein: ASSQDVQTGFALGANVLT

J gene: TRBJ1-2
V gene: TRBV2
CDR3 protein: ASSDRGRDGYT

J gene: TRBJ2-6
V gene: TRBV7-2
CDR3 protein: ASSFWSSGANVLT

J gene: TRBJ1-1
V gene: TRBV30
CDR3 protein: AWRHGKNTEAF

J gene: TRBJ2-4
V gene: TRBV20-1
CDR3 protein: SGSSQGIQY

J gene: TRBJ2-7
V gene: TRBV20-1
CDR3 protein: SARDSMGTGNEQY

J gene: TRBJ2-7
V gene: TRBV6-1
CDR3 protein: ASSEGGGLYEQY

J gene: TRBJ2-5
V gene: TRBV10-3
CDR3 protein: ATQPEDRQETQY

J gene: TRBJ2-4
V gene: TRBV2
CDR3 protein: ASSEGFTGWNIQY

J gene: TRBJ1-1
V gene: TRBV5-1
CDR3 protein: ASSFLVDMNTEAF

J gene: TRBJ2-7
V gene: TRBV4-1
CDR3 protein: ASSQAAREEDEQY

J gene: TRBJ1-1
V gene: TRBV18
CDR3 protein: ASSRSGTKNTEAF

J gene: TRBJ2-7
V gene: TRBV7-9
CDR3 protein: ASSLDPTYEQY

J gene: TRBJ2-5
V gene: TRBV5-8
CDR3 protein: ASSSGTGGAAQY

J gene: TRBJ2-2
V gene: TRBV20-1
CDR3 protein: SAPGLAGGPWTGELF

J gene: TRBJ2-2
V gene: TRBV12-3/TRBV12-4
CDR3 protein: ASSLLRGREVELF

J gene: TRBJ2-3
V gene: TRBV2
CDR3 protein: ASTSGTYADTQY

J gene: TRBJ2-7
V gene: TRBV12-3/TRBV12-4
CDR3 protein: ASSPMPTGYEQY

J gene: TRBJ1-6
V gene: TRBV12-3/TRBV12-4
CDR3 protein: ASSMTGRNSPLH

J gene: TRBJ2-3
V gene: TRBV2
CDR3 protein: ASSEAAGQSTDTQY